The sequence of this T cell receptor beta chain was determined in a study of T cell responses to AZD1222 COVID-19 vaccine. Study-level findings and limits: Sampling that yielded the repertoires occurred only after the peak T cell response.

On this clone: The antigen remains unidentified.

The protocol was immunoSEQ multiplex PCR, while the TCRdb copy is restricted to in-frame clones and leaves out a portion. This sample has 93,000 or so clones, with less than 95% found just once. V lost 4 bases to trimming and J lost 4 bases, with 7 bases between them. CDR3 length: 11 residues. The germline CDR1 and CDR2 sequences are DFQATT and SNEGSKA (reference sequence). Sequences were derived from peripheral blood, sampled on day 0 of AZD1222 vaccination. This sequence originates from an adult in good health. The chain has TRBV20-1 and TRBJ1-2; D uncertain. For the CDR3, the DNA is TGCAGTGCTAAGGGTGGCTATGGCTACACCTTC. Translated, it gives CSAKGGYGYTF.